The source of this T cell receptor beta chain is a study of CD8 T cells in ankylosing spondylitis. Study observations and caveats: Significant enrichment of disease-linked clones was reported in matched ankylosing spondylitis synovial fluid.

In making TCR beta libraries, quantitative 5'-RACE with molecular barcodes was used. MiXCR was run by TCRdb on the 5' RACE reads, yielding one entry per CDR3 protein. Among 250,000 or so distinct CDR3 sequences listed, roughly a tenth were seen once. The CDR3 runs 15 residues. V shed 4 bases and J 3 bases; nucleotides not matched to a gene: 7. This clonotype occurred many times. Its antigen is undetermined. This sequence was found in a male donor with ankylosing spondylitis or in good health (not recorded which). This rearrangement joins TRBV12-3 or TRBV12-4 to TRBJ2-7; 9 bases agree with TRBD1. Specimen: blood, either unsorted or a sorted T cell fraction (not recorded which). The CDR3 DNA sequence: TGTGCCAGCAGTTCTCCTCGGACAGGGGACTACGAGCAGTACTTC. This translates into CASSSPRTGDYEQYF.